The T cell receptor (beta chain) under discussion was sequenced for a study of T cells in Graves' hyperthyroidism and ophthalmopathy. In this sample, this clonotype turned up many times. Its antigen is as yet unknown. Findings and limits, study-wide: Most clonotypes that expanded in the thyroid above 0.001 also showed up in blood. From stable hyperthyroidism, ophthalmopathy was set apart by a 13 V-J model.

This CDR3 spans 13 amino acids. In germline, CDR1 is SGHRS, CDR2 YFSETQ. J was trimmed by 10 bases and V by 4 bases; bases with no gene match: 8. From RNA transcripts, TCR beta CDR3 regions were amplified. First-round RT-PCR targeting the TCR CDR3 was performed with the HTBI primer set. From the multiplex PCR reads, TCRdb called clonotypes with MiXCR, one entry per CDR3 protein. Altogether around 340,000 distinct CDR3 sequences are present, 21% being singletons, with the ten largest covering less than 65%. Isolation of PBMCs was performed on approximately 10 ml fresh peripheral blood. The chain links TRBV5-1 to TRBJ2-1, with TRBD1 matching 7 bases. The sequence derives from a woman in her fifties or sixties with Graves' hyperthyroidism. Sequencing was performed on blood. CDR3 sequence (DNA): TGCGCCAGCAGCACCGGGACAGCGCTCGAGCAGTTCTTC. Its translation is CASSTGTALEQFF.